Listed below are T cell receptor beta chains from one sample, sequenced in a study of T cells in Graves' hyperthyroidism and ophthalmopathy. TCRdb re-called the multiplex PCR reads with MiXCR, one entry per CDR3 protein. The table records a few hundred thousand distinct CDR3 sequences, 14% of them present only once. Source material: blood. These receptors all come from a woman younger than 45 with Graves' hyperthyroidism that later progressed to Graves' ophthalmopathy. Each CDR3 is given with its conserved first and last residue. D genes are given only for firm matches. Clone size is shown for a subset of rows, as once, few, many or a class of expanded clone.

TRBD1,TRBJ1-3,few,TRBV19,CASRRQGGNTIYF,TGTGCCAGTCGAAGACAGGGTGGAAACACCATATATTTT
TRBD2,TRBJ2-7,-,TRBV30,CAWARAGAAEQYF,TGTGCCTGGGCCCGGGCGGGAGCGGCCGAGCAGTACTTC
TRBD1,TRBJ2-3,-,TRBV5-5,CASSYNPGQGPSDTQYF,TGTGCCAGCAGCTACAACCCGGGACAGGGTCCCTCAGATACGCAGTATTTT
-,TRBJ2-4,many,TRBV11-1,CASSSPLGGLLAKNIQYF,TGTGCCAGCAGCTCCCCCCTCGGCGGACTACTAGCCAAAAACATTCAGTACTTC
-,TRBJ2-4,many,TRBV11-3,CASSFTSSGGGKNIQYF,TGTGCCAGCAGCTTCACATCGAGCGGAGGTGGCAAAAACATTCAGTACTTC
TRBD2,TRBJ2-3,few,TRBV14,CASSQAATSGTDTQYF,TGTGCCAGCAGCCAAGCGGCGACTAGCGGGACAGATACGCAGTATTTT
-,TRBJ2-1,-,TRBV7-9,CASSSDLLPHNEQFF,TGTGCCAGCAGCTCGGACTTACTTCCCCACAATGAGCAGTTCTTC
-,TRBJ1-1,-,TRBV6-1,CASTDPPGTEAFF,TGTGCCAGCACCGATCCACCGGGAACTGAAGCTTTCTTT
TRBD1,TRBJ2-1,many,TRBV7-9,CASSPTGGHNEQFF,TGTGCCAGCAGCCCCACAGGGGGACACAATGAGCAGTTCTTC
-,TRBJ2-7,-,TRBV10-3,CAISVDSYEQYF,TGTGCCATCAGTGTAGACAGCTACGAGCAGTACTTC
-,TRBJ2-1,many,TRBV7-9,CASSLLHGTNEQFF,TGTGCCAGCAGCTTACTTCACGGAACAAATGAGCAGTTCTTC
TRBD2,TRBJ2-1,few,TRBV10-1,CASSESHPPSGDNEQFF,TGCGCCAGCAGTGAGTCTCACCCCCCTAGCGGGGACAATGAGCAGTTCTTC
TRBD2,TRBJ2-1,many,TRBV12-3/TRBV12-4,CASSSRPGLAGASEQFF,TGTGCCAGCAGTTCCCGACCGGGACTAGCGGGAGCGAGTGAGCAGTTCTTC
-,TRBJ2-3,many,TRBV12-3/TRBV12-4,CASSLSRSTDTQYF,TGTGCCAGCAGTTTGTCTAGATCCACAGATACGCAGTATTTT
TRBD1,TRBJ1-1,many,TRBV6-6,CASSYSDRGPEAFF,TGTGCCAGCAGTTACTCGGACAGGGGTCCTGAAGCTTTCTTT
TRBD1,TRBJ1-1,many,TRBV12-3/TRBV12-4,CASHRGLNTEAFF,TGTGCCAGTCACAGGGGGTTGAACACTGAAGCTTTCTTT
-,TRBJ1-4,many,TRBV7-9,CASSLGEASNEKLFF,TGTGCCAGCAGCCTCGGAGAGGCCTCCAATGAAAAACTGTTTTTT
-,TRBJ1-1,-,TRBV4-1,CASSQQQGNTEAFF,TGCGCCAGCAGCCAACAACAGGGGAACACTGAAGCTTTCTTT
TRBD1,TRBJ2-7,many,TRBV20-1,CSATPDRAEQYF,TGCAGTGCTACCCCCGACAGGGCCGAGCAGTACTTC
TRBD1,TRBJ2-2,-,TRBV19,CASIKDRGTGELFF,TGTGCCAGTATTAAGGACAGGGGTACCGGGGAGCTGTTTTTT
TRBD2,TRBJ2-7,-,TRBV2,CASRASGHYEQYF,TGTGCCAGCAGGGCTAGCGGGCATTACGAGCAGTACTTC
TRBD2,TRBJ2-3,few,TRBV15,CATSGGLAGGPDTQYF,TGTGCCACCAGCGGAGGACTAGCGGGAGGGCCAGATACGCAGTATTTT
TRBD1,TRBJ1-6,-,TRBV30,CAWSTTGVTGSSPLHF,TGTGCCTGGAGTACAACAGGGGTCACAGGGAGTTCACCCCTCCACTTT
-,TRBJ2-3,many,TRBV20-1,CSASHRAGDTQYF,TGCAGTGCTAGTCACAGGGCCGGAGATACGCAGTATTTT
-,TRBJ1-6,-,TRBV20-1,CSARGGDYPNSPLHF,TGCAGTGCTAGAGGCGGTGACTACCCTAATTCACCCCTCCACTTT
TRBD1,TRBJ2-7,many,TRBV5-1,CASSLIQGPSYEQYF,TGCGCCAGCAGCTTGATACAGGGGCCCTCCTACGAGCAGTACTTC
-,TRBJ2-2,few,TRBV24-1,CATSDLGRAGELFF,TGTGCCACCAGTGATTTAGGGCGGGCCGGGGAGCTGTTTTTT
-,TRBJ2-7,many,TRBV7-2,CASSPPGESQHEQYF,TGTGCCAGCAGCCCCCCGGGGGAGAGCCAGCACGAGCAGTACTTC
TRBD1,TRBJ2-1,-,TRBV9,CASSVGDRGNEQFF,TGTGCCAGCAGCGTAGGCGACAGGGGCAATGAGCAGTTCTTC
TRBD1,TRBJ2-5,many,TRBV2,CASSPLQTGFGETQYF,TGTGCCAGCAGTCCCCTGCAGACAGGGTTCGGAGAGACCCAGTACTTC
-,TRBJ1-2,few,TRBV7-2,CASSFGTATGYTF,TGTGCCAGCAGCTTCGGAACCGCTACGGGCTACACCTTC
TRBD1,TRBJ2-7,many,TRBV27,CASSPDRGPTYEQYF,TGTGCCAGCAGTCCTGACAGGGGCCCTACCTACGAGCAGTACTTC
-,TRBJ1-4,many,TRBV6-1,CASSLGKQPVYATNEKLFF,TGTGCCAGCAGTCTTGGGAAACAGCCAGTATACGCAACTAATGAAAAACTGTTTTTT
TRBD1,TRBJ2-7,many,TRBV20-1,CSAPHPGRGPPEQYF,TGCAGTGCTCCCCACCCAGGCAGGGGGCCCCCAGAGCAGTACTTC
-,TRBJ2-5,many,TRBV2,CASRTRETQYF,TGTGCCAGCAGGACTCGAGAGACCCAGTACTTC
-,TRBJ2-2,many,TRBV2,CASRLRYTGELFF,TGTGCCAGCAGGCTGAGATACACCGGGGAGCTGTTTTTT
-,TRBJ1-2,many,TRBV5-1,CASSLEKGEVYGYTF,TGCGCCAGCAGCTTGGAGAAAGGGGAGGTCTATGGCTACACCTTC
TRBD1,TRBJ1-6,few,TRBV6-5,CASSYTIDRATYNSPLHF,TGTGCCAGCAGTTACACTATCGACAGGGCCACCTATAATTCACCCCTCCACTTT
-,TRBJ1-2,few,TRBV5-6,CASNFLGGDNYGYTF,TGTGCCAGCAACTTCCTTGGGGGGGATAACTATGGCTACACCTTC
-,TRBJ2-7,many,TRBV28,CAINSDSRGSYEQYF,TGTGCCATAAATTCGGACTCGCGGGGCTCCTACGAGCAGTACTTC
TRBD1,TRBJ1-2,-,TRBV19,CASRGDSNYGYTF,TGTGCCAGTAGGGGGGACAGTAACTATGGCTACACCTTC
-,TRBJ2-1,many,TRBV27,CASSPMTLPLLF,TGTGCCAGCAGCCCCATGACACTACCGCTCCTCTTC
-,TRBJ2-1,-,TRBV29-1,CSVEGGTAEQFF,TGCAGCGTTGAAGGCGGGACAGCCGAGCAGTTCTTC
-,TRBJ2-1,-,TRBV5-6,CASSLAGFSVAGEQFF,TGTGCCAGCAGCTTGGCGGGTTTTAGCGTGGCGGGTGAGCAGTTCTTC
TRBD2,TRBJ2-7,many,TRBV2,CASSLAGGPLNEQYF,TGTGCCAGCAGTCTAGCGGGAGGGCCTCTCAACGAGCAGTACTTC
TRBD1,TRBJ1-1,-,TRBV7-6,CASSLAGTGGGRFPEALF,TGTGCCAGCAGCTTGGCCGGGACAGGGGGCGGTAGGTTTCCTGAAGCTCTCTTT
TRBD1,TRBJ1-2,many,TRBV28,CATGTAILYGYTF,TGTGCCACCGGGACAGCTATCCTCTATGGCTACACCTTC
-,TRBJ2-2,few,TRBV5-1,CASSLEGKPPGELFF,TGCGCCAGCAGCTTGGAAGGGAAACCCCCCGGGGAGCTGTTTTTT